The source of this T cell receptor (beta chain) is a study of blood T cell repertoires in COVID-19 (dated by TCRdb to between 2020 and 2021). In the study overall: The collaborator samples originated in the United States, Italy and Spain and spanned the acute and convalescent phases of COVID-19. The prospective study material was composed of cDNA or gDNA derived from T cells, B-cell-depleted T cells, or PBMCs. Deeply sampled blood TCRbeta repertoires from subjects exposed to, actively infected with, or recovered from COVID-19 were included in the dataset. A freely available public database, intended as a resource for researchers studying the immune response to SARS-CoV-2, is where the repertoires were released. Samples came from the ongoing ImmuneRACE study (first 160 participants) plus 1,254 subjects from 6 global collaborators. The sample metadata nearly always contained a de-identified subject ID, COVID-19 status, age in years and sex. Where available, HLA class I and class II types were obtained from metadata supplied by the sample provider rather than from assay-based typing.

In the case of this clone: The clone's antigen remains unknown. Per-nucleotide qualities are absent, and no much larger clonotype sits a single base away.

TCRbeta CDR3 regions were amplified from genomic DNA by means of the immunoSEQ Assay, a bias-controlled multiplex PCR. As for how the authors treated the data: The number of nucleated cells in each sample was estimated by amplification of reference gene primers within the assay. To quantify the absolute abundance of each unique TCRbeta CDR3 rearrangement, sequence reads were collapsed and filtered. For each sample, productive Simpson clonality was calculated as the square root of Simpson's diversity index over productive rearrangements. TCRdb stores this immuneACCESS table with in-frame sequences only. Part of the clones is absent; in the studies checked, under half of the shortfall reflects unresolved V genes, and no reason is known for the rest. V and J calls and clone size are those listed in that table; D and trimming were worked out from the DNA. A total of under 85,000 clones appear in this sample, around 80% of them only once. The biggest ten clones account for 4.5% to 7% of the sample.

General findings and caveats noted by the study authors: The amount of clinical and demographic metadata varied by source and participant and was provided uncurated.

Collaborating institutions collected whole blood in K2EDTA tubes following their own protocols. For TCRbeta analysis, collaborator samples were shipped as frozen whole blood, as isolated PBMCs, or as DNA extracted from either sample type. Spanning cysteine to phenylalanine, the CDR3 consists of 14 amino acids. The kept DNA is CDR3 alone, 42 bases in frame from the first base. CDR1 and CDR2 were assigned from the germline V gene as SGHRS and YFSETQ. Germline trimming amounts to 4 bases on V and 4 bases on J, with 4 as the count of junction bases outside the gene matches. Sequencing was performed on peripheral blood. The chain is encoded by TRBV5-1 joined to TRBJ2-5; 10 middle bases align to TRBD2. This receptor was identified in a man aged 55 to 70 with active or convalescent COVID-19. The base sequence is TGCGCCAGCAGCAGCGGGACTAGCGTAGAGACCCAGTACTTC. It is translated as CASSSGTSVETQYF.